The clone carrying this TCR beta chain has only a few counts. The antigen is not known. This sample was included in a study of post-analysis software for immune sequencing data. Study-level results: Patients had higher frequencies than controls of five TRBV segments, including TRBV5-6, TRBV5-1 and TRBV20-1.

Germline CDR1 LGHNA, CDR2 YSLEER. Trimming took off 0 bases at V and 7 bases at J, with 10 bases between the two ends. The CDR3 consists of 14 residues. Every TCR beta cDNA library bore unique molecular identifiers. TCRdb re-called the PCR reads with MiXCR, one entry per CDR3 protein. The profile shows 380,000 or so distinct CDR3 sequences, 30% to 45% of them singletons. The source material was blood. The TCR comes from a girl aged 10 to 17 with multiple sclerosis. V gene TRBV4-3 combines with J gene TRBJ2-4; D tentatively reads TRBD1 or TRBD2 (5 bases each). Written as DNA, the CDR3 is TGCGCCAGCAGCCAAGATACCTGGGGGAACATTCAGTACTTC. Its protein product is CASSQDTWGNIQYF.